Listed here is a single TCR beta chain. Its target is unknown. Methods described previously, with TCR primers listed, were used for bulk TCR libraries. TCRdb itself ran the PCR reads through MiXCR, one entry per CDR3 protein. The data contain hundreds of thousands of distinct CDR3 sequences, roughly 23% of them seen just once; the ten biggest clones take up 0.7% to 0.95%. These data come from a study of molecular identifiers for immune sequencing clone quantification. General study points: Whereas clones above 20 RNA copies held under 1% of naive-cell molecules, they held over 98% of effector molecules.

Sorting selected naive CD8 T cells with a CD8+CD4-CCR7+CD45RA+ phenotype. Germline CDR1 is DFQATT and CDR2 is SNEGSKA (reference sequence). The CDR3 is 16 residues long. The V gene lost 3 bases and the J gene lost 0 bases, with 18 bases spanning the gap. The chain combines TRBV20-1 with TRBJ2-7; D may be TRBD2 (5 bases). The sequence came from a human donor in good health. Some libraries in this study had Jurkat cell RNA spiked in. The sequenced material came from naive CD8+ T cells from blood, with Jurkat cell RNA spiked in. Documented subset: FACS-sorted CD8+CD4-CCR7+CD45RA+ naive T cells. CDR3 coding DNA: TGCAGTGCTAGGCCTCCCCCGAGGGAGCCCTCCTACGAGCAGTACTTC. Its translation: CSARPPPREPSYEQYF.